This T cell receptor (beta chain) appears in the sequencing data of a study of T cell therapy after organ transplantation. Whole-study context: After therapy, patients were monitored for around 29 weeks.

Study findings and constraints: Lower pretherapy CD8 clonality went with larger post-therapy fold change.

Profiled with immunoSEQ multiplex PCR; TCRdb holds only in-frame clones, not every one. The sample carries over 45,000 clones, about 94% recorded once. Germline V gene sequence: CDR1 SGHAT, CDR2 FQDESV (reference sequence). V lost 7 bases, J lost 6 bases, and 16 bases lay in between. CDR3 length: 13 amino acids. Details on this clone: The antigen remains undetermined.

This receptor was obtained from a human patient who had received a solid organ transplant and had CMV disease. The chain is built from TRBV11-1 and TRBJ2-7; D is perhaps TRBD2 (5 bases). Sample: CD8+ T cells from blood, taken before autologous CMV-specific T cell therapy. The CDR3 here is CASNPRGRAEQYF. In DNA, the CDR3 is TGTGCCAGCAACCCCCGGGGTAGGGCCGAGCAGTACTTC.